A selection of T cell receptor beta chains follows, all from one sample in a study of tumor and adjacent non-tumor tissue in lung cancer. TCRdb reanalysed the multiplex PCR reads using MiXCR and keeps one entry per CDR3 protein. The data contain approximately 66,000 distinct CDR3 sequences, over 60% of them singletons. What was sequenced was distant non-tumor lung tissue. The receptors originated from a man aged 70-80 years with non-small cell lung cancer. Each CDR3 is given with its conserved first and last residue. The order of the fields is V gene, clone size, CDR3 length, J gene, D gene, CDR3 DNA, CDR3 protein. A D gene is named only where the DNA matches it firmly. The listing skips clone size in some rows; elsewhere it reads once, few, many or a size class.

TRBV6-1,.,16,TRBJ1-5,TRBD1,TGTACCAGCAGTTCTAGGACAGGGGGCGCCGGTCAGTCCCAGCATTTT,CTSSSRTGGAGQSQHF
TRBV6-1,few,15,TRBJ2-1,TRBD1,TGTGCCAGCAGTAACAGGGGGAAGGCCTACAATGAGCGGTTCTTC,CASSNRGKAYNERFF
TRBV19,.,12,TRBJ2-5,.,TGTGCCAATAACAATTTGATGGGGACCCAGTACTTC,CANNNLMGTQYF
TRBV6-5,many,15,TRBJ2-7,TRBD2,TGTGCCAGCAGTAAATCCGTTATGGGGGGGAGCGAGCAGTACTTC,CASSKSVMGGSEQYF
TRBV2,.,17,TRBJ2-3,TRBD2,TGTGCCAGCAGTGAATTGGCTAGCGGTGGGGGCACAGATACGCAGTATTTT,CASSELASGGGTDTQYF
TRBV4-1,.,15,TRBJ1-6,.,TGCGCCAGCAGCCAAGATGGGACACCAATTTCACCCTTCCACTTT,CASSQDGTPISPFHF
TRBV5-1,.,15,TRBJ2-3,.,TGCGCCAGCAGCCCACAGCGGGCTAGCACAGATACGCAGTATTTT,CASSPQRASTDTQYF
TRBV24-1,.,15,TRBJ2-1,.,TGTACCACCAGTGATTTTACCTTTGGGACAACTGAGCAGTTCTTC,CTTSDFTFGTTEQFF
TRBV5-1,.,16,TRBJ2-1,TRBD2,TGCGCCAGCAGCGGCGGACTAGCGTATTCCTACAATGAGCAGTTCTTC,CASSGGLAYSYNEQFF
TRBV13,many,14,TRBJ2-7,TRBD1,TGTGCCAGCAGCCGTCGGGACAGAGCCTACGAGCAGTACTTC,CASSRRDRAYEQYF
TRBV20-1,.,14,TRBJ2-7,.,TGCAGTGCTAGTCGTAGCGGAAGCTCCTACGAGCAGTGCTTC,CSASRSGSSYEQCF
TRBV11-2,.,17,TRBJ2-7,.,TGTGCCAGCGGCTTTCAGGGGTCCAGGATGGGCATGGCCGAGCAGTACTTC,CASGFQGSRMGMAEQYF
TRBV11-3,few,16,TRBJ2-4,.,TGTGCCAGCAGCTTAAACGCGAGGCAAGTCAGAAACATTCAGTACTTC,CASSLNARQVRNIQYF
TRBV28,.,19,TRBJ2-7,TRBD1,TGTGCCAGCAGTTTTGGACGCGGAACAGGGGCCGTTCGTCTCTACGAGCAGTACTTC,CASSFGRGTGAVRLYEQYF
TRBV28,.,13,TRBJ1-5,.,TGTGCCACCCGGGAGTGCCACAATCAGCCCCAGCATTTT,CATRECHNQPQHF
TRBV6-6,many,17,TRBJ2-3,TRBD2,TGTGCCAGCAGACGACTAGCGGGAGGTTTTCGGAAAGATACGCAGTATTTT,CASRRLAGGFRKDTQYF
TRBV11-1,.,17,TRBJ2-1,.,TGTGCCAGCAGCCGAGAGGCTAACGAGGGGGTATACGATGAGCAGTTCTTC,CASSREANEGVYDEQFF
TRBV4-1,.,16,TRBJ2-3,TRBD2,TGCGCCAGCAGCCCCTCAAGCGGGGGGGCCTCAGATATGCAGTATTTT,CASSPSSGGASDMQYF
TRBV14,few,16,TRBJ2-7,.,TGTGCCAGCAGCCAACTGGGTAGGGGAACATCCCACGAGCAGTACTTC,CASSQLGRGTSHEQYF
TRBV7-9,few,15,TRBJ2-6,.,TGTGCCAGCAGCATTACGGCCTCTGGGGCCAACGTCCTGACTTTC,CASSITASGANVLTF
TRBV11-2,.,16,TRBJ2-2,TRBD1,TGTGCCGGCAGCCTACAGGGGACGCTGTTCGCCGGGGAGCTATTTTTT,CAGSLQGTLFAGELFF
TRBV6-1,.,17,TRBJ2-2,.,TGTGCCAGCAGTAAGGCGGGGGCGGGACATAACACTGGGGAGCTGTTTTTT,CASSKAGAGHNTGELFF
TRBV6-1,few,15,TRBJ2-4,TRBD2,TGTGCCAGCAGTGAAGATCTAGCGGGGAGTAACATTCAGTACTTC,CASSEDLAGSNIQYF
TRBV11-2,once,15,TRBJ2-2,TRBD2,TGTACCAGCAGCTTCAGCGGGAGCGCCACCGGGGAGCTGTTTTTT,CTSSFSGSATGELFF
TRBV6-5,.,15,TRBJ2-7,.,TGTGCCAGCAGTTACTCTTGGGACCCCGTGTACGAGCAGTACTTC,CASSYSWDPVYEQYF
TRBV20-1,.,11,TRBJ2-1,.,TGCAGTGTTAGTATAGGCCTGATGCAGTTCTTC,CSVSIGLMQFF
TRBV29-1,many,11,TRBJ1-2,.,TGCAGCGTATTAGGGGAGGACGGCTACACCTTC,CSVLGEDGYTF
TRBV10-3,.,13,TRBJ2-3,.,TGTGTCTTCAGTATTACTAGCACAGATACGCAGTATTTT,CVFSITSTDTQYF
TRBV29-1,.,11,TRBJ2-7,TRBD2,TGTAGCGGGGCCTCCTCCTTCGAGCAGTACTTC,CSGASSFEQYF
TRBV28,.,15,TRBJ2-1,.,TGTGCCAGCAGCAACAGGCGGACAGACTACAATGAGCAGTTCTTC,CASSNRRTDYNEQFF